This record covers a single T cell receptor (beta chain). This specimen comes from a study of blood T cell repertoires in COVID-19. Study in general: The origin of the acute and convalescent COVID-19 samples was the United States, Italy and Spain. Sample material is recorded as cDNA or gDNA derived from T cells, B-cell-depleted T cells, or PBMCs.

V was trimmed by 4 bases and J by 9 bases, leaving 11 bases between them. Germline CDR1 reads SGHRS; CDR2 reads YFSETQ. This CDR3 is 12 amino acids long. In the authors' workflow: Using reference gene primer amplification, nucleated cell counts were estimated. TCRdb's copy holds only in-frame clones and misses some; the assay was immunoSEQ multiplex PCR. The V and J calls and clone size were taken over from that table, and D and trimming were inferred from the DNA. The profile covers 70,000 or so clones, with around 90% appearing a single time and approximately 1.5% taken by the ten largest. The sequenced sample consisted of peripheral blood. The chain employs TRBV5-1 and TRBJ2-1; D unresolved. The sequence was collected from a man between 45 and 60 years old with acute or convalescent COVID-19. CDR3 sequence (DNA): TGCGCCAGCAGCCTGCACATAACTGAGCAGTTCTTC. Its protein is CASSLHITEQFF.